This TCR beta chain derives from a study of PD-1 blockade in classical Hodgkin lymphoma. Study summary: The study gave patients nivolumab 3 mg/kg intravenously every 2 weeks.

Sequencing was performed with immunoSEQ multiplex PCR; in TCRdb, only in-frame clones are kept and a portion is missing. The table has around 150,000 clones, just under 80% seen once. The study's findings and limits: Baseline diversity resembling that of newly diagnosed patients was seen in complete responders.

A note on this clone: The antigen remains unidentified.

All patients experienced relapse after autologous stem cell transplantation, and brentuximab vedotin exposure was variable. The starting material was peripheral blood mononuclear cells (PBMCs), obtained before the second cycle of nivolumab. The source is a human donor with classical Hodgkin lymphoma.

In DNA form, the CDR3 reads TGTGCCAGCAGCAAACCTGGGACAGGGGAATACAATGAGCAGTTCTTC. Encoded protein: CASSKPGTGEYNEQFF. This rearrangement joins TRBV28 to TRBJ2-1; 10 bases line up with TRBD1. Germline V gives CDR1 MDHEN, CDR2 SYDVKM. CDR3 length: 16 amino acids. Losses at the gene ends were 6 bases for V and 4 bases for J; bases not matched to a gene: 9. The full variable domain, in which reference TRBV28 and TRBJ2-1 provide the parts outside the CDR3, is DVKVTQSSRYLVKRTGEKVFLECVQDMDHENMFWYRQDPGLGLRLIYFSYDVKMKEKGDIPEGYSVSREKKERFSLILESASTNQTSMYLCASSKPGTGEYNEQFFGPGTRLTVL.